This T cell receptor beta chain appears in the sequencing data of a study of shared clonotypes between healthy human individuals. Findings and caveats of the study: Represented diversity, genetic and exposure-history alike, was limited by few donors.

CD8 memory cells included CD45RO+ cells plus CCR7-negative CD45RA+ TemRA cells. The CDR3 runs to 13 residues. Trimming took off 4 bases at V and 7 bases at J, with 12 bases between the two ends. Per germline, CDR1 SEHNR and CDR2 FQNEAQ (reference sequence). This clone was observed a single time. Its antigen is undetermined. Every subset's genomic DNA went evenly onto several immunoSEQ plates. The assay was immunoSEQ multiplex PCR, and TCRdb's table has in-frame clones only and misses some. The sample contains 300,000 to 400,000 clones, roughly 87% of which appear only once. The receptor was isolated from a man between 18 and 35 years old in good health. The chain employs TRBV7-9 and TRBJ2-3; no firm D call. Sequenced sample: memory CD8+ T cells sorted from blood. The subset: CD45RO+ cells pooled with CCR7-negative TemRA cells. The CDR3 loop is CASSSRLGYTQYF. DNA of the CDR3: TGTGCCAGCAGCTCCAGGTTGGGGTATACGCAGTATTTT.